The following is a T cell receptor beta chain sequence with its context. It was cDNA, reverse transcribed from extracted RNA, that served as the sequencing template. The data were produced by immunoSEQ multiplex PCR, yet TCRdb's version contains in-frame clones alone and is incomplete. The data contain 200,000 or so clones, over 45% of them singletons. This sample stems from a study of CD8+ T cells in alopecia areata. The treatment here: oral pan-JAK inhibitor, 5-10 mg twice daily. In alopecia areata patients, both lesional scalp punch biopsies and peripheral blood were collected. This specimen was CD4+ T cells sorted from blood, taken at week 24, from a patient treated with tofacitinib. The clonotype comes from a human donor with alopecia areata.

CDR3 nucleotides: TGTGCCAGCAGTACCCGACTAATGAACACTGAAGCTTTCTTT. Its protein is CASSTRLMNTEAFF. The chain joins TRBV27 to TRBJ1-1; unclear D gene. Trimming removed 5 bases at V and 0 bases at J, with 10 bases between. Germline CDR1 is MNHEY and CDR2 is SMNVEV (reference sequence). This CDR3 is 14 amino acids long.